These 23 T cell receptor beta chains were all obtained from the same sample, sequenced in a study of technical replicates of blood from a handful of donors. Clones were read by immunoSEQ multiplex PCR, and TCRdb kept only the in-frame ones, dropping some. The table records 60,000 to 85,000 clones, roughly 94% of them present only once. The sequencing input was T cells isolated from PBMCs. The source is a human donor in good health.

This clone was recorded only once. The sample carries other DNA sequences with the same CDR3. The CDR3 reads CASSEAGGRETQYF. The CDR3 region has the DNA TGTGCCAGCAGTGAAGCGGGAGGGCGGGAGACCCAGTACTTC. V gene TRBV6-1 combines with J gene TRBJ2-5; 7 bases fit TRBD2. Germline CDR1 reads MNHNS; CDR2 reads SASEGT. Unmatched junction bases numbered 3, after V lost 0 bases and J lost 5 bases. The CDR3 runs to 14 residues.

This chain joins TRBV7-3 and TRBJ2-1; TRBD2 might be the D (6 bases). Germline V gives CDR1 SGHTA, CDR2 FQGTGA. The V end was cut by 5 bases, the J end by 7 bases, with 18 bases between. This CDR3 is 15 amino acids long. The CDR3 region has the DNA TGTGCCAGCAGCCGTCGACTAGTTGGAAAGAATGAGCAGTTCTTC. This gives the protein CASSRRLVGKNEQFF.

This chain connects TRBV4-3 to TRBJ2-5; 9 nucleotides agree with TRBD1. With 3 bases clipped from V and 4 bases from J, the junction kept 6 bases outside the gene matches. CDR1 and CDR2 (germline): LGHNA, YSLEER. The CDR3 is made up of 15 amino acids. CDR3 sequence: CASSHTMDRGETQYF. The CDR3 DNA reads as TGCGCCAGCAGCCATACCATGGACAGGGGAGAGACCCAGTACTTC.

The CDR3 protein is CATSQMVGGYEQYF. In DNA form, the CDR3 reads TGTGCCACCAGCCAGATGGTAGGGGGCTACGAGCAGTACTTC. The rearrangement joins TRBV15 to TRBJ2-7, with D tentatively TRBD1 (6 bases). Per germline, CDR1 LNHNV and CDR2 YYDKDF (reference sequence). The CDR3 contains 14 residues. Deletions cut 5 bases from V and 3 bases from J, with 14 bases between.

The V and J genes are TRBV13 and TRBJ2-7, with D tentatively TRBD2 (5 bases). This CDR3 contains 14 residues. The V end was cut by 5 bases, the J end by 1 base, with 12 bases between. Per the germline V gene, CDR1 is PRHDT and CDR2 is FYEKMQ (reference sequence). The DNA for the CDR3 is TGTGCCAGCAGCCGGTTACTAGGGTCCTACGAGCAGTACTTC. Translation gives CASSRLLGSYEQYF.

This chain connects TRBV7-7 to TRBJ2-2; 8 bases map to TRBD1. Trimming cost V 4 bases and J 3 bases; bases outside gene matches: 1. Germline CDR1 SSHAT, CDR2 FNYEAQ (reference sequence). This CDR3 has 14 residues. The CDR3 reads CASSWDRYTGELFF. CDR3 in DNA: TGTGCCAGCAGCTGGGACAGGTACACCGGGGAGCTGTTTTTT.

The count of this clone is one. CDR3 in DNA: TGTGCCAGCAGTGACTCACCAGGCTATGGCTACACCTTC. Amino acids: CASSDSPGYGYTF. This chain uses TRBV6-4 with TRBJ1-2, with D unresolved. Germline CDR1 reads MRHNA; CDR2 reads SNTAGT. Trimming removed 0 bases from V and 4 bases from J, with 6 bases in between. This CDR3 region has 13 residues.

This clone was seen only once. The chain is built from TRBV7-2 and TRBJ2-1; 12 positions match TRBD2. The CDR3 totals 15 residues. Germline-derived CDR1 and CDR2 are SGHTA and FQGNSA. Trimming removed 5 bases from V and 10 bases from J; junction bases left unmatched: 9. The CDR3 spells CASSGTGLAGVEQFF. CDR3 DNA: TGTGCCAGCAGCGGGACGGGACTAGCGGGTGTCGAGCAGTTCTTC.

CDR3 residues: CASSFGLAGGYNEQFF. CDR3 in DNA: TGTGCCAGCAGCTTTGGACTAGCGGGAGGTTACAATGAGCAGTTCTTC. The rearrangement joins TRBV5-6 to TRBJ2-1, with 14 bases lining up with TRBD2. There are 16 residues in the CDR3. Germline CDR1 and CDR2: SGHDT and YYEEEE. The trim removed 2 bases at V and 4 bases at J, leaving 2 bases unmatched.

The chain recombines TRBV5-4 with TRBJ1-4; 11 bases are a match to TRBD1. The CDR3 spans 14 residues. In germline, CDR1 is SGHNT, CDR2 YYREEE (reference sequence). Trimming at V came to 3 bases and at J to 8 bases, leaving 3 bases not matched to a gene. This CDR3 is CASSSDRGQEKLFF. Written as DNA, the CDR3 is TGTGCCAGCAGCTCGGACAGGGGGCAGGAAAAACTGTTTTTT.

This chain uses TRBV5-1 with TRBJ2-3; the match to TRBD2 covers 9 bases. Germline V lookup: CDR1 SGHRS, CDR2 YFSETQ. J gave up 4 bases and V 5 bases, and 8 bases lay outside the gene matches. The length of the CDR3 is 15 residues. The CDR3 DNA sequence: TGCGCCAGCAGTGGTAGCGGGAGACCTGCAGATACGCAGTATTTT. It codes for CASSGSGRPADTQYF.

The chain carries TRBV18 and TRBJ2-1; TRBD2 aligns across 13 bases. J was trimmed by 6 bases and V by 5 bases; bases with no gene match: 10. The CDR3 length is 17 residues. Germline-derived CDR1 and CDR2 are KGHSH and LQKENI. The CDR3 sequence: CASSATGTSGTINEQFF. For the CDR3, the DNA is TGTGCCAGCTCAGCCACTGGGACTAGCGGGACCATCAATGAGCAGTTCTTC. The variable domain in full, with the rest retrieved from reference TRBV18 and TRBJ2-1, is NAGVMQNPRHLVRRRGQEARLRCSPMKGHSHVYWYRQLPEEGLKFMVYLQKENIIDESGMPKERFSAEFPKEGPSILRIQQVVRGDSAAYFCASSATGTSGTINEQFFGPGTRLTVL.

This chain uses TRBV7-9 with TRBJ2-7, with D unresolved. CDR3 size: 11 residues. The germline V and J ends were trimmed by 5 bases and 6 bases, with 8 bases remaining between them. Germline V CDR1 and CDR2: SEHNR, FQNEAQ (reference sequence). Here the CDR3 reads CASSLRFEQYF. In DNA form, the CDR3 reads TGTGCCAGCAGCCTCCGGTTCGAGCAGTACTTC.

The J gene is TRBJ2-7, the V gene TRBV9; 9 bases fit TRBD1. In germline, CDR1 is SGDLS, CDR2 YYNGEE. This CDR3 contains 15 residues. The V segment lost 4 bases and the J segment 5 bases; nucleotides outside the gene matches: 10. The CDR3 DNA reads TGTGCCAGCAGCTCTTCCGGGACAGGGATCCACGAGCAGTACTTC. Its translation is CASSSSGTGIHEQYF.

The rearrangement joins TRBV7-8 to TRBJ2-7; possible D gene TRBD2, 6 bases. The CDR3 is 15 amino acids. From germline, CDR1 is SGHVS and CDR2 FQNEAQ. With 5 bases removed from V and 3 bases from J, the gap between germline ends came to 17 bases. The CDR3 DNA follows: TGTGCCAGCAGCCCCCGGACTACGACCGGCTACGAGCAGTACTTC. It translates to CASSPRTTTGYEQYF.

This chain connects TRBV9 to TRBJ2-7; possible D gene TRBD1, 6 bases. From germline, CDR1 is SGDLS and CDR2 YYNGEE. The CDR3 has 15 amino acids. The ends were cut back, 3 bases at V and 2 bases at J, with 15 bases in the middle. CDR3: CASSATGLKTYEQYF. The CDR3 nucleotides read TGTGCCAGCAGCGCTACAGGGTTAAAAACCTACGAGCAGTACTTC.

V is TRBV14 and J is TRBJ2-5; 8 bases line up with TRBD1. Per the germline V gene, CDR1 is SGHDN and CDR2 is FVKESK. This CDR3 contains 17 residues. V dropped 0 bases and J dropped 5; count of bases not matched to a gene: 11. The DNA of the CDR3 is TGTGCCAGCAGCCAAGAAATTGCAGGGGGCGCTAGGGAGACCCAGTACTTC. Translating gives CASSQEIAGGARETQYF.

The chain has TRBV27 and TRBJ1-2; unclear D gene. V lost 9 bases and J 1 base, leaving 15 bases between the germline ends. From germline, CDR1 is MNHEY and CDR2 SMNVEV (reference sequence). The CDR3 covers 14 residues. CDR3 sequence (DNA): TGTGCCAGTAACCAACTCGGGTATAACTATGGCTACACCTTC. Its protein product is CASNQLGYNYGYTF.

The chain recombines TRBV11-3 with TRBJ2-3, with 8 bases aligning to TRBD2. In germline, CDR1 is SGHNT, CDR2 YENEEA. CDR3 length: 15 residues. Germline trimming cut 4 bases from V and 6 bases from J; bases unmatched to any gene: 9. The CDR3 region is CASSYFSGSVDTQYF. The DNA for the CDR3 is TGTGCCAGCAGCTACTTCAGCGGGAGCGTGGATACGCAGTATTTT.

The chain links TRBV4-2 to TRBJ2-7; 7 nucleotides match TRBD2. The CDR3 is made up of 16 amino acids. Losses at the gene ends were 0 bases for V and 3 bases for J; bases not matched to a gene: 8. The germline CDR1 and CDR2 sequences are LGHNA and YNFKEQ. The CDR3 spells CASSQDLLASGYEQYF. The CDR3 bases are TGTGCCAGCAGCCAAGATCTTTTAGCTAGCGGCTACGAGCAGTACTTC.

Here the CDR3 DNA reads TGTGCCAGCAGTTTTTTGCGGTCAAGGAACACCGGGGAGCTGTTTTTT. This sequence encodes CASSFLRSRNTGELFF. This sequence joins TRBV28 and TRBJ2-2; D unclear. The CDR3 spans 16 residues. CDR1 is MDHEN, CDR2 SYDVKM, per germline. V was cut by 3 bases and J by 1 base, with 12 bases left in between.

The gene calls are TRBV5-1 and TRBJ1-3, with no clear D. The CDR3 consists of 13 residues. Germline V CDR1 and CDR2: SGHRS, YFSETQ. V lost 7 bases to trimming and J lost 1 base, with 9 bases between them. The DNA of the CDR3 is TGCGCCAGCCGGGAAGGGTCTGGAAACACCATATATTTT. It translates to CASREGSGNTIYF.

V gene TRBV27 combines with J gene TRBJ1-5; TRBD1 is a possible D gene (6 bases). With 0 bases removed from V and 0 bases from J, the gap between germline ends came to 9 bases. In germline, CDR1 is MNHEY, CDR2 SMNVEV (reference sequence). The length of the CDR3 is 16 residues. The CDR3 coding sequence is TGTGCCAGCAGTTTATCGTCAGGGGATAGCAATCAGCCCCAGCATTTT. Protein product: CASSLSSGDSNQPQHF.